The 30 T cell receptor beta chains below come from one sample, sequenced in a study of cytomegalovirus exposure and HLA in healthy donors. Assay used: immunoSEQ multiplex PCR; TCRdb lists only in-frame clones, some missing. The sample lists over 55,000 clones; 90% to 97% were seen once. The sample comprised PBMCs. The source of these receptors is a man younger than 35 in good health and CMV-seronegative.

The chain combines TRBV28 with TRBJ2-1; TRBD2 is a possible D gene (5 bases). The CDR3 is 18 amino acids. Deletions cut 2 bases from V and 2 bases from J, with 19 bases between. CDR1 and CDR2 (germline): MDHEN, SYDVKM. Here the CDR3 reads CASSLMERVAGPYNEQFF. The CDR3 DNA sequence: TGTGCCAGCAGTTTAATGGAGAGGGTGGCTGGACCCTACAATGAGCAGTTCTTC.

V and J are TRBV5-8 and TRBJ1-5; D is unresolved. The ends were cut back, 0 bases at V and 3 bases at J, with 7 bases in the middle. The CDR3 runs to 14 residues. Per the germline V gene, CDR1 is SGHTS and CDR2 is YDEGEE. CDR3 sequence: CASSLESYNQPQHF. CDR3 DNA sequence: TGTGCCAGCAGCTTGGAATCTTACAATCAGCCCCAGCATTTT.

This chain uses TRBV9 with TRBJ1-2; D gene unclear. The CDR3 is made up of 15 amino acids. The germline V and J ends were trimmed by 0 bases and 3 bases, with 12 bases remaining between them. The germline V gene has CDR1 SGDLS and CDR2 YYNGEE. The CDR3 nucleotides are TGTGCCAGCAGCGTAGACGCCAAATCAGACTATGGCTACACCTTC. Protein product: CASSVDAKSDYGYTF.

The chain employs TRBV6-1 and TRBJ1-5, with 11 bases that match TRBD1. V gave up 7 bases and J gave up 7 bases; unmatched junction bases: 6. CDR1 MNHNS and CDR2 SASEGT come from the germline V gene. The CDR3 is 14 residues long. CDR3: CASNGQGAWQPQHF. Written as DNA, the CDR3 is TGTGCCAGCAATGGACAGGGGGCTTGGCAGCCCCAGCATTTT.

The chain uses TRBV30 and TRBJ1-1; 7 bases map to TRBD1. V was pared by 3 bases and J by 5 bases, with 6 bases of the junction left unmatched. The length of the CDR3 is 13 residues. Germline V gives CDR1 GTSNPN, CDR2 SVGIG (reference sequence). CDR3 amino acids: CAWSTGVGTEAFF. CDR3 DNA: TGTGCCTGGAGCACAGGGGTGGGGACTGAAGCTTTCTTT.

CDR3 loop: CASSVATGNYEQYF. The DNA for the CDR3 is TGTGCCAGCAGCGTAGCGACAGGGAACTACGAGCAGTACTTC. The rearrangement joins TRBV9 to TRBJ2-7, with TRBD1 matching over 7 bases. Germline lookup yields CDR1 SGDLS and CDR2 YYNGEE. J was trimmed by 3 bases and V by 0 bases; bases with no gene match: 3. This CDR3 has 14 amino acids.

The chain employs TRBV9 and TRBJ2-7; 8 nucleotides match TRBD2. The CDR3 totals 15 residues. The V segment lost 4 bases and the J segment 5 bases; nucleotides outside the gene matches: 11. The germline gives CDR1 SGDLS, CDR2 YYNGEE. This CDR3 reads CASSSRGGRSNEQYF. The DNA for the CDR3 is TGTGCCAGCAGCTCGCGGGGCGGGAGGAGCAACGAGCAGTACTTC.

The chain is built from TRBV28 and TRBJ2-7; weak D call: TRBD1 (6 bases). Trimming took off 6 bases at V and 2 bases at J, with 14 bases between the two ends. Germline CDR1 MDHEN, CDR2 SYDVKM. The CDR3 totals 14 residues. CDR3 in DNA: TGTGCCAGCAGGGCGGACAGCGTTACCTACGAGCAGTACTTC. Residues: CASRADSVTYEQYF.

The rearrangement joins TRBV28 to TRBJ2-7; D not resolved. Germline CDR1 MDHEN, CDR2 SYDVKM. The V end lost 4 bases, the J end lost 1 base, and 14 bases lay between the germline ends. The CDR3 runs to 15 residues. The CDR3 nucleotides read TGTGCCAGCAGTTCCCAGACTGCCTCTTCCTACGAGCAGTACTTC. It is translated as CASSSQTASSYEQYF.

The chain is built from TRBV10-1 and TRBJ2-3, with D uncertain. From germline, CDR1 is WNHNN and CDR2 SYGVQD (reference sequence). V lost 4 bases and J lost 2, with 4 bases in between. The CDR3 has 12 amino acids. CDR3 protein: CASSGATDTQYF. CDR3 sequence (DNA): TGCGCCAGCAGTGGGGCCACAGATACGCAGTATTTT.

The chain combines TRBV2 with TRBJ2-7, with D unresolved. The CDR3 is 13 residues long. CDR1 and CDR2 (germline): SNHLY, FYNNEI. Trimming removed 3 bases at V and 2 bases at J, with 8 bases between. This CDR3 reads CASSDARTYEQYF. In DNA form, the CDR3 reads TGTGCCAGCAGTGATGCCAGGACCTACGAGCAGTACTTC. Full variable domain (rest looked up from reference TRBV2 and TRBJ2-7): EPEVTQTPSHQVTQMGQEVILRCVPISNHLYFYWYRQILGQKVEFLVSFYNNEISEKSEIFDDQFSVERPDGSNFTLKIRSTKLEDSAMYFCASSDARTYEQYFGPGTRLTVT.

DNA of the CDR3: TGTGCCAGCAGCCGATTCGGACTAGCGCGCTCCTACAATGAGCAGTTCTTC. This codes for CASSRFGLARSYNEQFF. The chain has TRBV14 and TRBJ2-1; 9 bases align to TRBD2. Trimming removed 4 bases from V and 0 bases from J; junction bases left unmatched: 7. Germline V lookup: CDR1 SGHDN, CDR2 FVKESK. CDR3 length equals 17 residues.

This clone was recorded once. The V call is TRBV27, the J call TRBJ1-5; D may be TRBD1 (6 bases). Germline V gene data show CDR1 as MNHEY and CDR2 as SMNVEV (reference sequence). The CDR3 spans 14 residues. With 2 bases removed from V and 8 bases from J, the gap between germline ends came to 13 bases. CDR3 bases: TGTGCCAGCAGTTTACAGTACAGGGATGAGCCCCAGCATTTT. Its translation: CASSLQYRDEPQHF.

The chain is built from TRBV9 and TRBJ2-1; possibly TRBD2 for D (5 bases). Trimming left V 1 base short and J 0 bases short, with 11 bases between. The CDR3 covers 16 residues. Germline V gene lookup returns CDR1 SGDLS and CDR2 YYNGEE. CDR3 residues: CASSVIGITSYNEQFF. DNA for the CDR3: TGTGCCAGCAGCGTAATCGGGATCACCTCCTACAATGAGCAGTTCTTC.

CDR3 residues: CASRAGGIFNEQYF. The CDR3 DNA is TGTGCCAGCAGAGCGGGAGGGATTTTCAACGAGCAGTACTTC. The chain uses TRBV7-9 and TRBJ2-7; TRBD2 agrees at 10 bases. Losses at the gene ends were 6 bases for V and 5 bases for J; bases not matched to a gene: 7. Germline values: CDR1 SEHNR, CDR2 FQNEAQ (reference sequence). The CDR3 has 14 residues.

This rearrangement joins TRBV28 to TRBJ1-4, with 7 bases matching TRBD1. There are 15 residues in the CDR3. Germline V lookup: CDR1 MDHEN, CDR2 SYDVKM. V dropped 5 bases and J dropped 4; count of bases not matched to a gene: 7. The CDR3 DNA is TGTGCCAGCAGTGAGGCTCAGGGGGGTAATGAAAAACTGTTTTTT. Amino acid sequence: CASSEAQGGNEKLFF.

This clone appeared once. This chain uses TRBV6-6 with TRBJ1-4, with 7 bases identical to TRBD1. The ends lost 8 bases at V and 8 bases at J; junction bases unmatched: 8. Germline V CDR1 and CDR2: MNHNY, SVGAGI (reference sequence). This CDR3 has 13 amino acids. CDR3 DNA: TGTGCCAGCTCGGACCGAGGGGGCGAAAAACTGTTTTTT. Its protein is CASSDRGGEKLFF.

The V gene is TRBV6-5, the J gene TRBJ2-7; D possibly corresponds to TRBD2 (5 bases). Germline CDR1 is MNHEY and CDR2 is SVGAGI. This CDR3 comprises 13 residues. V shed 4 bases and J shed 2 bases, with 9 bases lying between them. DNA of the CDR3: TGTGCCAGCAGTTCTTCCGGGACCTACGAGCAGTACTTC. This encodes CASSSSGTYEQYF.

The J gene is TRBJ2-6, the V gene TRBV28, with 8 bases that match TRBD1. Germline V CDR1 and CDR2: MDHEN, SYDVKM. V trimming: 3 bases; J trimming: 0 bases; junction bases outside the gene matches: 16. There are 21 residues in the CDR3. CDR3 DNA: TGTGCCAGCAGTTTCCTCCCCACAGGGGGGAGGACTCTCTCTGGGGCCAACGTCCTGACTTTC. It encodes CASSFLPTGGRTLSGANVLTF.

The rearrangement links TRBV6-1 to TRBJ2-7; tentative D call: TRBD1 (5 bases). V lost 2 bases, J lost 5 bases, and 13 bases lay in between. The V gene's germline CDR1 is MNHNS and CDR2 SASEGT. The CDR3 contains 14 residues. DNA of the CDR3: TGTGCCAGCAGTGAACAGGCAGGGTGGGACGAGCAGTACTTC. Protein: CASSEQAGWDEQYF.

The V call is TRBV4-1, the J call TRBJ2-5; 7 positions agree with TRBD1. From germline, CDR1 is MGHRA and CDR2 YSYEKL. J gave up 3 bases and V 2 bases, and 3 bases lay outside the gene matches. The CDR3 has 14 amino acids. Here the CDR3 DNA reads TGCGCCAGCAGCCAACCCGGGACAGAAGAGACCCAGTACTTC. Amino acids: CASSQPGTEETQYF.

The chain combines TRBV5-1 with TRBJ2-7; D gene ambiguous. The CDR3 contains 13 residues. V was trimmed by 5 bases and J by 0 bases, leaving 9 bases between them. The germline CDR1 and CDR2 sequences are SGHRS and YFSETQ. The CDR3 region is CASSAQSSYEQYF. CDR3 bases: TGCGCCAGCAGTGCACAGAGCTCCTACGAGCAGTACTTC.

The V gene is TRBV5-6, the J gene TRBJ2-1; 9 bases are a match to TRBD2. This CDR3 has 17 residues. CDR1 and CDR2 from the germline V gene are SGHDT and YYEEEE. Trimming cost V 3 bases and J 0 bases; bases outside gene matches: 7. The CDR3 is CASSSGLSGSSYNEQFF. As DNA, the CDR3 is TGTGCCAGCAGCTCGGGACTTAGCGGGAGCTCCTACAATGAGCAGTTCTTC.

This sequence joins TRBV5-1 and TRBJ2-3; D is possibly TRBD2 (5 bases). The CDR3 is 14 amino acids. The V gene lost 2 bases and the J gene lost 4 bases, with 11 bases spanning the gap. Germline loops: CDR1 SGHRS, CDR2 YFSETQ. The CDR3 nucleotides are TGCGCCAGCAGCTTATCTAGCCCCCCAGATACGCAGTATTTT. It yields the protein CASSLSSPPDTQYF.

The chain carries TRBV7-8 and TRBJ2-5; 11 bases align to TRBD2. From germline, CDR1 is SGHVS and CDR2 FQNEAQ. The CDR3 loop spans 16 amino acids. Unmatched junction bases numbered 9, after V lost 5 bases and J lost 4 bases. The CDR3 here is CASSILAGGLPETQYF. The CDR3 DNA sequence: TGTGCCAGCAGCATCCTAGCGGGAGGATTGCCAGAGACCCAGTACTTC.

This clone was counted once. The CDR3, as DNA: TGTGCCAGCAGTGGGGACAGGGGGAACTATGGCTACACCTTC. It specifies CASSGDRGNYGYTF. The genes are TRBV28 and TRBJ1-2, with 11 bases aligning to TRBD1. This CDR3 contains 14 residues. Germline CDR1 reads MDHEN; CDR2 reads SYDVKM. The J segment lost 2 bases and the V segment lost 5 bases, leaving 1 base of the junction unmatched.

The V and J genes are TRBV28 and TRBJ2-7; possibly TRBD1 for D (7 bases). The V gene lost 9 bases and the J gene lost 4 bases, with 16 bases spanning the gap. Germline CDR1 and CDR2: MDHEN and SYDVKM. The CDR3 has 13 amino acids. The CDR3, as DNA: TGTGCCAGTACCGGAGCAGGGGGGTACGAGCAGTACTTC. Amino acid sequence: CASTGAGGYEQYF.

The chain is built from TRBV28 and TRBJ2-7; 8 bases align to TRBD2. Trimming at V came to 8 bases and at J to 1 base, leaving 10 bases not matched to a gene. Germline CDR1 reads MDHEN; CDR2 reads SYDVKM. This CDR3 has 15 amino acids. CDR3 residues: CASVADGGGSYEQYF. CDR3 coding DNA: TGTGCCAGCGTTGCCGACGGGGGGGGGTCCTACGAGCAGTACTTC.

The rearrangement links TRBV7-9 to TRBJ2-7; D is possibly TRBD2 (7 bases). Germline V gene lookup returns CDR1 SEHNR and CDR2 FQNEAQ (reference sequence). The CDR3 consists of 16 residues. V was pared by 5 bases and J by 2 bases, with 19 bases between. In DNA, the CDR3 is TGTGCCAGCAGCGGGGGACATACCGGGACTACCTACGAGCAGTACTTC. Amino acid sequence: CASSGGHTGTTYEQYF.

The J gene is TRBJ2-3, the V gene TRBV27, with TRBD2 as a possible D gene (6 bases). The CDR3 is 14 residues long. Between the trimmed V and J ends, which lost 8 bases and 0 bases, there was a span of 12 bases. Germline V gene lookup returns CDR1 MNHEY and CDR2 SMNVEV (reference sequence). The CDR3: CASLGGASTDTQYF. CDR3 bases: TGTGCCAGCCTCGGGGGAGCCAGCACAGATACGCAGTATTTT.